A selection of T cell receptor beta chains follows, all from one sample in a study of control samples from healthy donors and cancer patients. Measured with immunoSEQ multiplex PCR; TCRdb has only the in-frame clones, and not every one. Of about 170,000 clones in the sample, approximately 92% were seen once. Input material: blood. All receptors derive from a woman aged 60-75 years in good health. CDR3s include the opening cysteine and the closing phenylalanine or tryptophan. A D gene is named only where the DNA matches it firmly. For some rows the clone size is stated as once, few or many, or as a class when expanded; others skip it.

TRBJ1-2 - - TRBV6-5 CASSSHMGLGYGYTF TGTGCCAGCAGTTCCCACATGGGGCTTGGGTATGGCTACACCTTC
TRBJ2-3 - TRBD1 TRBV15 CATSKSAGTGEDTQYF TGTGCCACCAGCAAATCGGCCGGGACAGGGGAAGATACGCAGTATTTT
TRBJ1-4 - - TRBV19 CASSAQGPGATNEKLFF TGTGCCAGTAGTGCACAGGGCCCCGGTGCAACTAATGAAAAACTGTTTTTT
TRBJ1-1 - - TRBV10-3 CATTDGETEAFF TGTGCCACCACTGACGGGGAAACTGAAGCTTTCTTT
TRBJ1-6 - TRBD1 TRBV15 CATSRDPSPGRTGINSPLHF TGTGCCACCAGCAGAGATCCCTCTCCCGGTCGGACAGGCATAAATTCACCCCTCCACTTT
TRBJ2-1 - TRBD1 TRBV9 CASSDQGAVYNEQFF TGTGCCAGCAGCGATCAGGGGGCGGTTTACAATGAGCAGTTCTTC
TRBJ2-7 - - TRBV10-2 CASMIPQRFYF TGCGCCAGCATGATTCCTCAAAGGTTCTACTTC
TRBJ1-4 - - TRBV7-9 CASSPPGGKLFF TGTGCCAGCAGCCCCCCGGGGGGAAAACTGTTTTTT
TRBJ1-2 - - TRBV5-1 CASSQPPRFGYTF TGCGCCAGCAGCCAACCGCCCCGGTTTGGCTACACCTTC
TRBJ1-4 - - TRBV3-1/TRBV3-2 CASSQDHTGSARLFF TGTGCCAGCAGCCAAGATCACACCGGTTCAGCCCGACTGTTTTTT
TRBJ2-7 - TRBD1 TRBV10-3 CAIRHPGQGAEQYF TGTGCCATCAGGCATCCGGGACAGGGGGCCGAGCAGTACTTC
TRBJ1-1 - - TRBV12-3/TRBV12-4 CASSYREGTEAFF TGTGCCAGCAGCTACAGGGAGGGGACTGAAGCTTTCTTT
TRBJ2-7 - - TRBV3-1/TRBV3-2 CASSPYFDWQNEQYF TGTGCCAGCAGCCCCTACTTCGACTGGCAGAACGAGCAGTACTTC
TRBJ1-3 - - TRBV19 CASSREVSGNTIYF TGTGCCAGTAGTAGAGAGGTCTCCGGAAACACCATATATTTT
TRBJ1-4 once - TRBV4-1 CASSQMPGEKLFF TGCGCCAGCAGCCAAATGCCAGGTGAAAAACTGTTTTTT
TRBJ1-1 - TRBD1 TRBV7-2 CASSLATGVWTEAFF TGTGCCAGCAGCTTAGCGACAGGGGTTTGGACTGAAGCTTTCTTT
TRBJ2-7 - - TRBV11-2 CASSLVGTTYEQYF TGTGCCAGCAGCTTAGTCGGCACTACCTACGAGCAGTACTTC
TRBJ2-2 - TRBD2 TRBV29-1 CSVRILAGWAGELFF TGCAGCGTTCGAATTTTAGCGGGTTGGGCCGGGGAGCTGTTTTTT
TRBJ1-6 - - TRBV28 CASSFGADYNSPLHF TGTGCCAGCAGTTTCGGGGCAGACTATAATTCACCCCTCCACTTT
TRBJ2-1 - - TRBV2 CASSLGGKVFGNEQFF TGTGCCAGCAGCCTAGGGGGAAAGGTTTTTGGGAATGAGCAGTTCTTC
TRBJ2-5 - - TRBV27 CASSSAIGKTQYF TGTGCCAGCAGTTCAGCTATAGGGAAGACCCAGTACTTC
TRBJ1-4 - - TRBV18 CASSSPGRRNEKLFF TGTGCCAGCTCAAGCCCGGGACGGAGGAATGAAAAACTGTTTTTT
TRBJ1-1 - - TRBV15 CATSRDSAGFSEAFF TGTGCCACCAGCAGAGATTCGGCAGGGTTTTCTGAAGCTTTCTTT
TRBJ2-7 - TRBD2 TRBV12-5 CASGSTTSGATYEQYF TGTGCTAGTGGTTCCACAACTAGCGGGGCAACCTACGAGCAGTACTTC
TRBJ2-6 - TRBD2 TRBV30 CAWSARGRDWANVLTF TGTGCCTGGAGTGCCCGAGGGAGGGATTGGGCCAACGTCCTGACTTTC
TRBJ2-7 once TRBD2 TRBV10-3 CAISEFLLAGSSYEQYF TGTGCCATCAGTGAGTTTCTACTAGCGGGGAGCTCCTACGAGCAGTACTTC
TRBJ2-2 - TRBD1 TRBV5-4 CASSSGPGQGTGELFF TGTGCCAGCAGCTCTGGACCGGGACAGGGTACCGGGGAGCTGTTTTTT
TRBJ1-2 - - TRBV7-2 CASSLGREGIQIYGYTF TGTGCCAGCAGCTTAGGACGGGAGGGAATTCAAATCTATGGCTACACCTTC
TRBJ2-7 once - TRBV6-5 CASSHGTTYEQYF TGTGCCAGCAGCCACGGGACAACCTACGAGCAGTACTTC
TRBJ1-2 - - TRBV7-2 CASSLGTANYGYTF TGTGCCAGCAGCTTAGGGACAGCTAACTATGGCTACACCTTC
TRBJ2-7 - - TRBV7-2 CASSYQGSYEQYF TGTGCCAGCAGTTATCAGGGATCCTACGAGCAGTACTTC
TRBJ1-2 - TRBD1 TRBV4-3 CASSADRGKNGYTF TGCGCCAGCAGCGCCGACAGGGGAAAGAATGGCTACACCTTC
TRBJ2-7 - TRBD1 TRBV7-3 CASSLGGQDYEQYF TGTGCCAGCAGCTTAGGGGGACAGGACTACGAGCAGTACTTC
TRBJ1-2 - - TRBV5-4 CASVGPGGYTF TGTGCCAGCGTGGGGCCTGGAGGCTACACCTTC
TRBJ1-6 - - TRBV19 CASSISNSPLHF TGTGCCAGTAGTATATCCAATTCACCCCTCCACTTT
TRBJ1-6 - - TRBV2 CASSLQASSYNSPLHF TGTGCCAGCAGCCTACAGGCTAGCTCCTATAATTCACCCCTCCACTTT
TRBJ2-7 - - TRBV3-1/TRBV3-2 CASSQVGGLSSYEQYF TGTGCCAGCAGCCAAGTCGGGGGGCTTTCCTCCTACGAGCAGTACTTC
TRBJ1-5 - - TRBV5-6 CASSPSPNPNQPQHF TGTGCCAGCAGCCCCAGTCCTAACCCCAATCAGCCCCAGCATTTT
TRBJ2-2 - - TRBV5-1 CASSTNSGVTGELFF TGCGCCAGCAGCACGAATAGCGGAGTTACCGGGGAGCTGTTTTTT
TRBJ2-1 - - TRBV5-4 CASSSPGTPNEQFF TGTGCCAGCAGCTCTCCGGGGACACCTAATGAGCAGTTCTTC
TRBJ2-1 - - TRBV5-8 CASSPGGQNNEQFF TGTGCCAGCAGCCCGGGGGGACAAAACAATGAGCAGTTCTTC
TRBJ2-7 few - TRBV18 CASSPGLGWDEQYF TGTGCCAGCTCACCAGGTTTGGGGTGGGACGAGCAGTACTTC